The 27 T cell receptor beta chains below all came from one sample that was sequenced in a study of T-cell reconstitution after alpha-beta-depleted transplantation in children. A library of TCRbeta sequences, prepared with unique molecular identifiers, was generated. TCRdb re-analysed the PCR reads in MiXCR, keeping a single row per CDR3 protein. The repertoire holds hundreds of thousands of distinct CDR3 sequences, with roughly a tenth as singletons. The sample consisted of PBMCs from the stem cell graft donor, taken from the stem cell graft. These receptors all come from a human donor who donated a stem cell graft to a child with acute myeloid leukemia.

The rearrangement links TRBV5-1 to TRBJ1-6, with 8 bases identical to TRBD1. Trimming at V came to 3 bases and at J to 7 bases, leaving 3 bases not matched to a gene. In germline, CDR1 is SGHRS, CDR2 YFSETQ. The CDR3 has 14 amino acids. The CDR3 region is CASSSDRENSPLHF. CDR3 in DNA: TGCGCCAGCAGCTCGGACAGGGAGAATTCACCCCTCCACTTT.

This clonotype was seen a few times. V and J are TRBV20-1 and TRBJ2-3; D gene ambiguous. This CDR3 contains 13 residues. The V gene's germline CDR1 is DFQATT and CDR2 SNEGSKA (reference sequence). V was clipped by 3 bases and J by 0 bases, with 7 bases between them. The CDR3 protein is CSASGFSTDTQYF. CDR3 in DNA: TGCAGTGCTAGTGGGTTTAGCACAGATACGCAGTATTTT.

This clonotype was found many times. The CDR3 spells CSATGLAGGLGDTQYF. The CDR3 DNA follows: TGCAGTGCTACGGGACTAGCGGGAGGGCTGGGAGATACGCAGTATTTT. V gene TRBV20-1 combines with J gene TRBJ2-3; TRBD2 matches 16 bases. CDR1 is DFQATT, CDR2 SNEGSKA, per germline (reference sequence). The CDR3 runs to 16 residues. V trimming: 4 bases; J trimming: 5 bases; junction bases outside the gene matches: 6.

Turning to this clonotype: Since no conserved phenylalanine or tryptophan closes the CDR3, a read error is the likely cause. This rearrangement joins TRBV12-3 or TRBV12-4 to TRBJ1-2; 10 bases are shared with TRBD1. The CDR3 totals 16 residues. Trimming at V came to 7 bases and at J to 6 bases, leaving 14 bases not matched to a gene. The CDR3, as DNA: TGTGCCAGCACACAACCGGGACAGGGGCATAAGAATGGCTACACCTAC. Its translation: CASTQPGQGHKNGYTY.

This chain connects TRBV7-9 to TRBJ1-1, with a tentative D call TRBD1 (6 bases). Germline assignment: CDR1 SEHNR and CDR2 FQNEAQ (reference sequence). Between the trimmed V and J ends, which lost 4 bases and 4 bases, there was a span of 19 bases. There are 16 residues in the CDR3. The CDR3 nucleotides are TGTGCCAGCAGCTCACAGGACAGTCCAGGGGCCACTGAAGCTTTCTTT. This codes for CASSSQDSPGATEAFF.

This clonotype showed up just a few times. The V gene is TRBV27, the J gene TRBJ2-7; TRBD2 aligns across 10 bases. V lost 8 bases to trimming and J lost 7 bases; unmatched junction nucleotides: 14. CDR1 is MNHEY, CDR2 SMNVEV, per germline (reference sequence). The CDR3 loop spans 15 amino acids. The CDR3 region has the DNA TGTGCCAGCGGAATTCTAGCGGGAGTGGGCTTAGAGCAGTACTTC. Translation: CASGILAGVGLEQYF.

The chain employs TRBV3-1 and TRBJ2-5; D not certain. In germline, CDR1 is LGHDT, CDR2 YNNKEL (reference sequence). The CDR3 covers 13 residues. Trimming cost V 0 bases and J 9 bases, with 11 bases left between them. CDR3 coding DNA: TGTGCCAGCAGCCAAGATGCGCGGCGAGCCCAGTACTTC. Residues: CASSQDARRAQYF.

Only a few counts were recorded for this clonotype. The gene calls are TRBV12-3 or TRBV12-4 and TRBJ2-2; the match to TRBD2 covers 12 bases. The CDR3 has 14 residues. The V gene end was trimmed by 11 bases and the J gene end by 6 bases; junction bases not matched to a gene: 7. CDR3 bases: TGTGCCCAAAGGGGACTAGCGGGTTCCGGGGAGCTGTTTTTT. Translation gives CAQRGLAGSGELFF.

Only a few counts were recorded for this clonotype. The rearrangement links TRBV29-1 to TRBJ1-2; D possibly corresponds to TRBD1 (5 bases). In germline, CDR1 is SQVTM, CDR2 ANQGSEA. The CDR3 totals 12 residues. Trimming pared 4 bases from V and 8 bases from J, leaving 14 bases between. The CDR3 DNA reads as TGCAGCGTTGGGACCCAGGGACGGGGCTACACCTTC. It yields the protein CSVGTQGRGYTF.

The chain recombines TRBV5-5 with TRBJ2-3, with D hard to call. Germline V gene data show CDR1 as SGHKS and CDR2 as YYEKEE (reference sequence). The CDR3 is 15 residues long. With 4 bases removed from V and 0 bases from J, the gap between germline ends came to 12 bases. The CDR3 nucleotides read TGTGCCAGCAGCCCGTCTCGATCTAGCACAGATACGCAGTATTTT. Translation gives CASSPSRSSTDTQYF.

This chain uses TRBV9 with TRBJ1-1, with D uncertain. Looked up from germline, CDR1 is SGDLS and CDR2 is YYNGEE. This CDR3 spans 14 amino acids. Trimming pared 0 bases from V and 0 bases from J, leaving 6 bases between. Written as DNA, the CDR3 is TGTGCCAGCAGCGTAGTCACCATGAACACTGAAGCTTTCTTT. Its translation: CASSVVTMNTEAFF.

J is TRBJ2-1 and V is TRBV15; 9 bases are a match to TRBD2. Germline lookup yields CDR1 LNHNV and CDR2 YYDKDF (reference sequence). V was clipped by 5 bases and J by 3 bases; unmatched bases: 8. The length of the CDR3 is 16 residues. The CDR3 DNA reads as TGTGCCACCAGCGCAGGCCTAGCGGGAAACTACAATGAGCAGTTCTTC. This gives the protein CATSAGLAGNYNEQFF.

This clonotype has a count of ten or more. The V call is TRBV6-2 or TRBV6-3, the J call TRBJ1-4; the D is unclear. The CDR3 runs to 12 residues. The V end lost 6 bases, the J end lost 5 bases, and 7 bases lay between the germline ends. The germline V gene has CDR1 MNHEY and CDR2 SVGEGT. CDR3 amino acids: CASSRPNEKLFF. The CDR3, as DNA: TGTGCCAGCAGCAGACCCAATGAAAAACTGTTTTTT.

V is TRBV29-1 and J is TRBJ2-3, with TRBD2 identical over 7 bases. The CDR3 is 14 residues long. Germline-derived CDR1 and CDR2 are SQVTM and ANQGSEA. The V and J ends lost 3 bases and 0 bases, in that order; junction bases with no gene match: 3. For the CDR3, the DNA is TGCAGCGTTGAGGCGGGACTAAGCACAGATACGCAGTATTTT. It encodes CSVEAGLSTDTQYF.

Here the CDR3 reads CASRSEGAGYTF. Written as DNA, the CDR3 is TGTGCCAGCAGGTCCGAGGGCGCGGGCTACACCTTC. The chain is built from TRBV12-3 or TRBV12-4 and TRBJ1-2; D remains unclear. V lost 6 bases and J 8 bases, leaving 13 bases between the germline ends. CDR3 size: 12 residues.

The gene calls are TRBV5-1 and TRBJ2-7; possible D gene TRBD2, 5 bases. CDR3 length: 14 amino acids. Trimming took off 6 bases at V and 1 base at J, with 14 bases between the two ends. The germline V gene encodes CDR1 SGHRS and CDR2 YFSETQ. The CDR3 DNA is TGCGCCAGCACCCACGGGCCGGGATCCTACGAGCAGTACTTC. It yields the protein CASTHGPGSYEQYF.

This chain links TRBV28 with TRBJ2-1; the match to TRBD2 covers 12 bases. The junction had 5 bases not matched to a gene; V was cut back by 5 bases and J by 0 bases. CDR1 and CDR2 from the germline V gene are MDHEN and SYDVKM. The CDR3 consists of 17 residues. CDR3 amino acids: CASSLPTSGSSYNEQFF. The DNA of the CDR3 is TGTGCCAGCAGTCTACCGACTAGCGGGAGCTCCTACAATGAGCAGTTCTTC.

The rearrangement links TRBV29-1 to TRBJ2-7, with D maybe TRBD2 (6 bases). V was trimmed by 5 bases and J by 6 bases, leaving 20 bases between them. The CDR3 is 14 amino acids. The germline V gene has CDR1 SQVTM and CDR2 ANQGSEA. CDR3 nucleotide sequence: TGCAGCGTTTTGGGTTCAGGGAGGCTAGGCGAGCAGTACTTC. This gives the protein CSVLGSGRLGEQYF.

This clonotype has just a few counts. V usage is TRBV3-1 and J usage is TRBJ2-7; a possible D gene is TRBD2 (6 bases). There are 14 residues in the CDR3. Germline-derived CDR1 and CDR2 are LGHDT and YNNKEL (reference sequence). V lost 4 bases and J lost 3, with 13 bases in between. The CDR3 DNA reads TGTGCCAGCAGCCCGACTAGTCCCGACTACGAGCAGTACTTC. This gives the protein CASSPTSPDYEQYF.

This clonotype was seen ten or more times. V and J are TRBV6-1 and TRBJ2-2; D may match TRBD1 or TRBD2 (5 bases each). CDR1 is MNHNS and CDR2 is SASEGT in the germline V gene. Trimming left V 5 bases short and J 4 bases short, with 11 bases between. This CDR3 region has 14 residues. CDR3 nucleotides: TGTGCCAGCAGTCAGGGACCCATCACCGGGGAGCTGTTTTTT. It encodes CASSQGPITGELFF.

The V call is TRBV5-1, the J call TRBJ2-7, with D possibly matching TRBD2 (5 bases). Germline V CDR1 and CDR2: SGHRS, YFSETQ. The V and J ends lost 0 bases and 2 bases respectively, with 15 bases between them. This CDR3 region has 16 residues. CDR3 DNA sequence: TGCGCCAGCAGCTTGGAGGGCGGGTCGAAGCCCTACGAGCAGTACTTC. Its translation: CASSLEGGSKPYEQYF.

This clonotype was counted between two and nine times. The chain combines TRBV28 with TRBJ2-1; 8 bases are a match to TRBD1. V was pared by 5 bases and J by 2 bases, with 5 bases of the junction left unmatched. Germline values: CDR1 MDHEN, CDR2 SYDVKM. The CDR3 runs to 15 residues. The CDR3 spells CASSRQGTTYNEQFF. CDR3 sequence (DNA): TGTGCCAGCAGTAGACAGGGGACCACCTACAATGAGCAGTTCTTC.

This clonotype was counted many times. The rearrangement joins TRBV6-1 to TRBJ1-6; D gene unclear. Trimming took 2 bases from V and 8 from J, leaving 10 bases between them. The germline V gene has CDR1 MNHNS and CDR2 SASEGT. CDR3 length: 14 amino acids. CDR3: CASSERFSDSPLHF. The DNA for the CDR3 is TGTGCCAGCAGTGAAAGGTTTAGCGATTCACCCCTCCACTTT.

This rearrangement joins TRBV4-2 to TRBJ2-1, with TRBD1 as a possible D gene (6 bases). In germline, CDR1 is LGHNA, CDR2 YNFKEQ. The CDR3 runs 15 residues. Trimming took 1 base from V and 8 from J, leaving 15 bases between them. CDR3 nucleotides: TGTGCCAGCAGCCAAGTACCTCGGGACAAGTATGAGCAGTTCTTC. Translated, it gives CASSQVPRDKYEQFF.

This clonotype was observed many times. The chain has TRBV7-2 and TRBJ2-3; 13 bases are shared with TRBD2. The CDR3 covers 16 residues. CDR1 and CDR2 (germline): SGHTA, FQGNSA. The V segment lost 6 bases and the J segment 2 bases; nucleotides outside the gene matches: 5. The CDR3, as DNA: TGTGCCAGCAGGTCGGGACTAGCGGGAACCACAGATACGCAGTATTTT. Residues: CASRSGLAGTTDTQYF.

The chain employs TRBV6-2 or TRBV6-3 and TRBJ2-1; D is unclear. The germline V and J ends were trimmed by 0 bases and 5 bases, with 17 bases remaining between them. CDR1 and CDR2 (germline): MNHEY, SVGEGT. The CDR3 is made up of 17 amino acids. CDR3 residues: CASSYSISASRDNEQFF. CDR3 bases: TGTGCCAGCAGTTACTCGATTTCCGCCTCACGGGACAATGAGCAGTTCTTC.

The chain carries TRBV20-1 and TRBJ2-3; D unclear. V lost 0 bases and J lost 4, with 11 bases in between. Germline V gives CDR1 DFQATT, CDR2 SNEGSKA (reference sequence). The CDR3 contains 14 residues. The CDR3 region has the DNA TGCAGTGCTAGAGATTTGGCTAGATCAGATACGCAGTATTTT. Translated: CSARDLARSDTQYF.